This T cell receptor beta chain was sequenced for a study of blood T cell repertoires in COVID-19. Study-level background: Sites in the United States, Italy and Spain provided acute and convalescent COVID-19 samples. T cells, B-cell-depleted T cells, or PBMCs provided the cDNA or gDNA that served as material.

Germline lookup yields CDR1 SGHTS and CDR2 YDEGEE. Trimming removed 0 bases at V and 0 bases at J, with 7 bases between. This CDR3 is built from 15 residues. Profiling relied on immunoSEQ multiplex PCR, and the TCRdb table lists in-frame clones only, not all of them. Seen here are over 150,000 clones, 65% to 80% observed once, and the top ten hold around 8.1%. This clone has only a few counts. The sequenced sample consisted of peripheral blood. This sequence was found in a man between 60 and 75 years old with acute or convalescent COVID-19. The V and J genes are TRBV5-8 and TRBJ2-1; D gene uncertain. Here the CDR3 reads CASSLVASSYNEQFF. The CDR3 nucleotides read TGTGCCAGCAGCTTGGTCGCTAGCTCCTACAATGAGCAGTTCTTC.